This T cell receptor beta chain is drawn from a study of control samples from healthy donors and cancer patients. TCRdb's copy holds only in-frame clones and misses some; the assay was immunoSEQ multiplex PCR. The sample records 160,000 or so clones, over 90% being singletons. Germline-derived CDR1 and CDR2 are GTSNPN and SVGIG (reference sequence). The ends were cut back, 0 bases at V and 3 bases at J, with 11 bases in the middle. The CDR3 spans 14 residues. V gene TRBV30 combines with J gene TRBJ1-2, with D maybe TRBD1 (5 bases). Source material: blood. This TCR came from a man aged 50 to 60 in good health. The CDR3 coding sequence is TGTGCCTGGAGTGTTGGGGCTAGGGACTATGGCTACACCTTC. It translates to CAWSVGARDYGYTF.